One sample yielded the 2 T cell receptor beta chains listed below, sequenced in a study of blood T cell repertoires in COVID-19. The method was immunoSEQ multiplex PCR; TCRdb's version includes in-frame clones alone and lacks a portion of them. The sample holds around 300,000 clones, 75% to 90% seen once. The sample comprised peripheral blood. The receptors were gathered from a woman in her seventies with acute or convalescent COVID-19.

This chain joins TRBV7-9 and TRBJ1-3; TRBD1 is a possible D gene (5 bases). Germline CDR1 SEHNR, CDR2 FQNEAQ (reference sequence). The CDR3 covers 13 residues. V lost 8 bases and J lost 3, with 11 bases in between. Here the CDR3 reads CASRRGLGNTIYF. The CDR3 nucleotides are TGTGCCAGCCGGAGGGGCCTTGGAAACACCATATATTTT.

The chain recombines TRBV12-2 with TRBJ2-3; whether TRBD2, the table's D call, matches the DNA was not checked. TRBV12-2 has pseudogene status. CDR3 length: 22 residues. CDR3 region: CASRLAGLAGGMMIGRVDTQYF. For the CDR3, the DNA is TGTGCAAGTCGCTTAGCCGGACTAGCGGGGGGAATGATGATCGGTCGGGTTGATACGCAGTATTTT.